This TCR beta chain was sequenced for a study of cytotoxic CD8 clonotypes in ibrutinib-treated CLL. V was shortened by 0 bases and J by 5 bases, with 14 bases between the two germline ends. This CDR3 comprises 15 residues. Germline V gives CDR1 SGHKS, CDR2 YYEKEE (reference sequence). Assay: immunoSEQ multiplex PCR; the TCRdb copy retains only in-frame clones and omits some. Of about 86,000 clones in the sample, around 83% were seen once. Genomic DNA in an amount of approximately 2 micrograms was extracted from cryopreserved PBMCs and used for the preparation of TCR beta libraries. The receptor comes from a human donor with chronic lymphocytic leukemia. The V call is TRBV5-5, the J call TRBJ2-5; tentative D call: TRBD2 (6 bases). Here the sequenced sample was PBMCs, taken before ibrutinib treatment. CDR3 protein: CASSLVGTDAETQYF. CDR3 nucleotides: TGTGCCAGCAGCTTGGTCGGGACTGATGCGGAGACCCAGTACTTC.